Listed here are 5 T cell receptor beta chains from one sample, sequenced in a study of T cells after yellow fever vaccination. In TCRdb, the 5' RACE reads were re-called with MiXCR into one record per CDR3 protein. The sample lists a few hundred thousand distinct CDR3 sequences, about 8.3% occurring once. The starting material was PBMCs, obtained more than 40 days after the first yellow fever vaccination. The receptor set was obtained from a man in his late teens or twenties who received the YFV17D yellow fever vaccine.

This clonotype was seen a few times. The CDR3 is CASTPTDGAFF. In DNA form, the CDR3 reads TGTGCCAGCACCCCCACGGACGGGGCTTTCTTT. This chain joins TRBV12-3 or TRBV12-4 and TRBJ1-1; D ambiguous. V shed 7 bases and J shed 11 bases, with 14 bases lying between them. CDR3 length: 11 amino acids.

This clonotype was recorded many times. The chain recombines TRBV6-1 with TRBJ2-5; TRBD2 agrees at 8 bases. Germline V lookup: CDR1 MNHNS, CDR2 SASEGT. V was clipped by 6 bases and J by 4 bases; unmatched bases: 10. This CDR3 is built from 15 residues. The CDR3 nucleotides are TGTGCCAGCAGACGCGGACTAGCCGTTACAGAGACCCAGTACTTC. Translated, it gives CASRRGLAVTETQYF.

This clonotype was seen more than once but under ten times. The V and J genes are TRBV5-1 and TRBJ2-3; 9 nucleotides line up with TRBD2. The CDR3 length is 16 residues. V was pared by 0 bases and J by 2 bases, with 4 bases of the junction left unmatched. Germline V CDR1 and CDR2: SGHRS, YFSETQ. CDR3 residues: CASSLGAGGITDTQYF. Written as DNA, the CDR3 is TGCGCCAGCAGCTTGGGTGCGGGGGGGATCACAGATACGCAGTATTTT. Drawing the rest from reference TRBV5-1 and TRBJ2-3, the complete variable domain is KAGVTQTPRYLIKTRGQQVTLSCSPISGHRSVSWYQQTPGQGLQFLFEYFSETQRNKGNFPGRFSGRQFSNSRSEMNVSTLELGDSALYLCASSLGAGGITDTQYFGPGTRLTVL.

This clonotype has only a few counts. The CDR3 DNA is TGTGCCAGCAGTCCTAGTCATACCTACGAGCAGTACTTC. Translation: CASSPSHTYEQYF. The chain is built from TRBV13 and TRBJ2-7, with D unresolved. From germline, CDR1 is PRHDT and CDR2 FYEKMQ (reference sequence). CDR3 length equals 13 residues. V was pared by 6 bases and J by 2 bases, with 11 bases between.

V usage is TRBV11-2 and J usage is TRBJ1-6; 8 nucleotides agree with TRBD1. The trim removed 4 bases at V and 2 bases at J, leaving 10 bases unmatched. This CDR3 is 18 amino acids long. The germline gives CDR1 SGHAT, CDR2 FQNNGV. This CDR3 reads CASSWGPGQETYNSPLHF. The CDR3 region has the DNA TGTGCCAGCAGCTGGGGGCCGGGACAGGAAACCTATAATTCACCCCTCCACTTT.